This T cell receptor beta chain was recorded in a study of a mutant IDH1 vaccine in newly diagnosed glioma. As for the study in general: Before enrollment, patients got radiotherapy alone, temozolomide alone, or mostly the combination.

CDR3 length equals 16 residues. Germline CDR1 and CDR2: LGHNA and YSLEER. V trimming: 0 bases; J trimming: 5 bases; junction bases outside the gene matches: 4. Time point specified: week 47, end of study. One vaccine dose held 300 ug of mutant IDH1 20-mer peptide and came with topical imiquimod. New astrocytomas of WHO grade 3 or 4 that were IDH1-mutant and ATRX-lost were found in the donors. Turning to this clone: What it recognizes is unknown.

Sequenced by immunoSEQ multiplex PCR; TCRdb stores in-frame clones only, minus some. The sample holds roughly 30,000 clones; around 82% are singletons and the top ten take around 30%. The TCR comes from a young man with glioma. The V gene is TRBV4-3, the J gene TRBJ2-1; 10 nucleotides align to TRBD2. This specimen consisted of PBMCs, obtained from a glioma patient whose treatment included an IDH1 peptide vaccine. The DNA for the CDR3 is TGCGCCAGCAGCCAAGAGATAGCGGGGGGCAACAATGAGCAGTTCTTC. Protein sequence: CASSQEIAGGNNEQFF.